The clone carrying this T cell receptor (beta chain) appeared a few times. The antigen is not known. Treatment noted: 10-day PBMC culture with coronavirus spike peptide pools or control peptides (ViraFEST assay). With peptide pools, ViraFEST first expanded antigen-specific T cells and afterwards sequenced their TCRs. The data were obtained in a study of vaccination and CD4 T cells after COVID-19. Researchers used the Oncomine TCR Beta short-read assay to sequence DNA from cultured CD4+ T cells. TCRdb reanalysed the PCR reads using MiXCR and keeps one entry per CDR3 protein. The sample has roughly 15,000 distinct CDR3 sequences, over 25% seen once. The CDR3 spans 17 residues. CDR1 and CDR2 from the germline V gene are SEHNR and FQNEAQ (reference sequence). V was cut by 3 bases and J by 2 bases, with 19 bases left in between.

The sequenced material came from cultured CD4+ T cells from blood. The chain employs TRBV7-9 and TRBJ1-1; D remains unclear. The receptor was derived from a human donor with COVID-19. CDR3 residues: CASSFPAAAPSNTEAFF. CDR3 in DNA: TGTGCCAGCAGCTTCCCGGCGGCAGCCCCATCCAACACTGAAGCTTTCTTT.